These 26 T cell receptor beta chains were sequenced from one sample in a study of T cells after yellow fever vaccination. Each CDR3 protein is one row after TCRdb ran MiXCR on the 5' RACE reads. The sample yields around 610,000 distinct CDR3 sequences, roughly 14% seen once. Sequenced here: PBMCs, sampled on the day of the yellow fever booster vaccination. The origin of the receptors is a man aged 25-45 years who received the YFV17D yellow fever vaccine.

The chain links TRBV6-6 to TRBJ2-7, with D maybe TRBD2 (5 bases). V was cut by 6 bases and J by 4 bases, with 13 bases left in between. There are 13 residues in the CDR3. Germline lookup yields CDR1 MNHNY and CDR2 SVGAGI (reference sequence). In DNA, the CDR3 is TGTGCCAGCAGCCCCCTCGAGGGTTACGAGCAGTACTTC. It is translated as CASSPLEGYEQYF.

This chain connects TRBV9 to TRBJ2-1; no clear D. In germline, CDR1 is SGDLS, CDR2 YYNGEE. CDR3 length: 13 amino acids. V dropped 0 bases and J dropped 5 bases, with 6 bases sitting between them. In nucleotides, the CDR3 is TGTGCCAGCAGCGTAGTCGTTGACAATGAGCAGTTCTTC. Protein product: CASSVVVDNEQFF.

This clonotype turned up a few times. This sequence joins TRBV5-4 and TRBJ2-7, with D perhaps matching TRBD2 (5 bases). The V end lost 4 bases, the J end lost 7 bases, and 12 bases lay between the germline ends. This CDR3 contains 12 residues. The germline gives CDR1 SGHNT, CDR2 YYREEE (reference sequence). The CDR3 DNA reads TGTGCCAGCAGCCACGGTCGAGGGGAGCAGTACTTC. Translated: CASSHGRGEQYF.

The table lists this clonotype with a few counts. The rearrangement joins TRBV7-2 to TRBJ2-4; D is tentatively TRBD1 or TRBD2 (5 bases each). Trimming left V 6 bases short and J 1 base short, with 7 bases between. The CDR3 contains 13 residues. Germline V gene data show CDR1 as SGHTA and CDR2 as FQGNSA. The chain's CDR3 is CASRGRAKNIQYF. The DNA for the CDR3 is TGTGCCAGCAGGGGACGGGCCAAAAACATTCAGTACTTC. Drawing the rest from reference TRBV7-2 and TRBJ2-4, the complete variable domain is GAGVSQSPSNKVTEKGKDVELRCDPISGHTALYWYRQSLGQGLEFLIYFQGNSAPDKSGLPSDRFSAERTGGSVSTLTIQRTQQEDSAVYLCASRGRAKNIQYFGAGTRLSVL.

This clonotype came up a few times. V usage is TRBV7-3 and J usage is TRBJ2-5, with TRBD2 matching over 7 bases. There are 18 residues in the CDR3. V was clipped by 3 bases and J by 5 bases; unmatched bases: 18. The germline V gene has CDR1 SGHTA and CDR2 FQGTGA. CDR3 amino acids: CASSFIQKSGRSRETQYF. For the CDR3, the DNA is TGTGCCAGCAGCTTTATCCAGAAGTCCGGGAGGAGTCGGGAGACCCAGTACTTC.

V gene TRBV12-3 or TRBV12-4 combines with J gene TRBJ1-3; D is undetermined. There are 13 residues in the CDR3. The V end was cut by 7 bases, the J end by 0 bases, with 7 bases between. For the CDR3, the DNA is TGTGCCAGCAAGACCAGCTCTGGAAACACCATATATTTT. Translating gives CASKTSSGNTIYF.

This chain uses TRBV7-4 with TRBJ2-5; TRBD2 aligns across 10 bases. The V gene end was trimmed by 0 bases and the J gene end by 1 base; junction bases not matched to a gene: 23. This CDR3 contains 23 residues. Per germline, CDR1 SGHVT and CDR2 SQSDAQ. The CDR3 is CASSLAPESSGRVGGRSQETQYF. CDR3 nucleotide sequence: TGTGCCAGCAGCTTAGCCCCAGAATCTAGCGGGAGAGTGGGGGGGAGATCCCAAGAGACCCAGTACTTC.

The sample holds a few counts of this clonotype. The rearrangement uses TRBV2 and TRBJ1-1; the D gene is possibly TRBD1 (5 bases). The V end was cut by 7 bases, the J end by 0 bases, with 9 bases between. The CDR3 has 13 amino acids. Germline lookup yields CDR1 SNHLY and CDR2 FYNNEI. CDR3: CASTTEMNTEAFF. In nucleotides, the CDR3 is TGTGCCAGCACGACAGAGATGAACACTGAAGCTTTCTTT.

This clonotype was recorded at least ten times. This rearrangement joins TRBV7-2 to TRBJ1-1, with D perhaps TRBD1 (6 bases). Germline V lookup: CDR1 SGHTA, CDR2 FQGNSA. Trimming took 4 bases from V and 11 from J, leaving 17 bases between them. The length of the CDR3 is 13 residues. This chain's CDR3 is CASSSPGARWAFF. CDR3 nucleotide sequence: TGTGCCAGCAGCTCACCGGGGGCCCGATGGGCTTTCTTT.

This clonotype has only one observation. CDR3 protein: CASRASGSYVGELFF. DNA of the CDR3: TGTGCCAGCAGGGCTAGCGGGAGTTATGTCGGGGAGCTGTTTTTT. The V call is TRBV11-2, the J call TRBJ2-2; 10 bases agree with TRBD2. Per the germline V gene, CDR1 is SGHAT and CDR2 is FQNNGV. CDR3 length: 15 amino acids. With 6 bases clipped from V and 7 bases from J, the junction kept 8 bases outside the gene matches.

This chain joins TRBV20-1 and TRBJ2-7, with TRBD2 matching 12 bases. Germline V gene lookup returns CDR1 DFQATT and CDR2 SNEGSKA (reference sequence). The CDR3 sequence is 16 residues long. Trimming cost V 0 bases and J 2 bases; bases outside gene matches: 5. CDR3 coding DNA: TGCAGTGCTAGAGATAGGACTAGCGGGGTTACCTACGAGCAGTACTTC. Protein product: CSARDRTSGVTYEQYF.

This chain uses TRBV30 with TRBJ2-5; D ambiguous. V lost 2 bases and J lost 5, with 9 bases in between. Germline V gene lookup returns CDR1 GTSNPN and CDR2 SVGIG (reference sequence). The CDR3 is 12 amino acids. In DNA, the CDR3 is TGTGCCTGGAGTCGGGTCTCGGAGACCCAGTACTTC. It translates to CAWSRVSETQYF.

This clonotype was counted only a few times. The rearrangement uses TRBV5-1 and TRBJ2-3; D call uncertain. CDR1 is SGHRS, CDR2 YFSETQ, per germline. V lost 4 bases to trimming and J lost 1 base, with 13 bases between them. This CDR3 has 15 residues. CDR3 loop: CASSTDRYGTDTQYF. DNA of the CDR3: TGCGCCAGCAGCACAGATAGGTATGGCACAGATACGCAGTATTTT.

This clonotype was observed at least ten times. DNA for the CDR3: TGTGCCAGCAGTCTCTCAGGGTTATCCTACGAGCAGTACTTC. Translated, it gives CASSLSGLSYEQYF. The chain employs TRBV12-3 or TRBV12-4 and TRBJ2-7, with a tentative D call TRBD1 (5 bases). The CDR3 totals 14 residues. V was shortened by 5 bases and J by 1 base, with 12 bases between the two germline ends.

This chain connects TRBV20-1 to TRBJ1-6, with D unclear. The CDR3 contains 12 residues. The V end lost 5 bases, the J end lost 5 bases, and 7 bases lay between the germline ends. CDR1 DFQATT and CDR2 SNEGSKA come from the germline V gene (reference sequence). CDR3 in amino acids: CSAYDNNSPLHF. Here the CDR3 DNA reads TGCAGTGCTTATGATAATAATTCACCCCTCCACTTT.

This clonotype showed up just a few times. The chain combines TRBV28 with TRBJ2-7, with 10 bases fitting TRBD1. Germline-derived CDR1 and CDR2 are MDHEN and SYDVKM. Trimming at V came to 8 bases and at J to 2 bases, leaving 9 bases not matched to a gene. This CDR3 has 15 amino acids. The CDR3 loop reads CASRIPGTGAYEQYF. The DNA of the CDR3 is TGTGCCAGCCGAATCCCCGGGACAGGGGCCTACGAGCAGTACTTC.

V usage is TRBV18 and J usage is TRBJ2-7; tentatively, D is TRBD1 (5 bases). CDR1 and CDR2 from the germline V gene are KGHSH and LQKENI. V was cut by 2 bases and J by 2 bases, with 10 bases left in between. The CDR3 spans 14 residues. CDR3 DNA: TGTGCCAGCTCACCAGCAGGGCGACCCTACGAGCAGTACTTC. Protein sequence: CASSPAGRPYEQYF.

This clonotype was recorded a few times. The genes are TRBV20-1 and TRBJ2-3; D is perhaps TRBD1 (6 bases). Germline CDR1 DFQATT, CDR2 SNEGSKA (reference sequence). V lost 0 bases, J lost 6 bases, and 16 bases lay in between. The CDR3 extends over 15 amino acids. CDR3 bases: TGCAGTGCTAGAGATATTGGGGGCCTGTGGGATACGCAGTATTTT. Its translation: CSARDIGGLWDTQYF.

The chain uses TRBV19 and TRBJ1-5, with D tentatively TRBD1 (5 bases). The CDR3 extends over 13 amino acids. V lost 6 bases, J lost 5 bases, and 11 bases lay in between. Germline lookup yields CDR1 LNHDA and CDR2 SQIVND (reference sequence). CDR3 coding DNA: TGTGCCAGTAGAACAGGTTTTTATCAGCCCCAGCATTTT. Its protein product is CASRTGFYQPQHF.

The sample holds a few counts of this clonotype. The chain joins TRBV7-9 to TRBJ1-1; tentative D call: TRBD1 (6 bases). CDR3 length: 15 residues. Looked up from germline, CDR1 is SEHNR and CDR2 is FQNEAQ (reference sequence). The V and J ends lost 6 bases and 1 base respectively, with 15 bases between them. The CDR3 protein is CASSFSTGWNTEAFF. The CDR3 nucleotides read TGTGCCAGCAGTTTTAGCACAGGGTGGAACACTGAAGCTTTCTTT.

This CDR3 is CSARVRSRYEQYF. DNA of the CDR3: TGCAGTGCTAGGGTCCGCTCCCGCTACGAGCAGTACTTC. This sequence joins TRBV20-1 and TRBJ2-7; unclear D gene. The germline V and J ends were trimmed by 3 bases and 3 bases, with 12 bases remaining between them. The CDR3 is 13 amino acids. CDR1 is DFQATT and CDR2 is SNEGSKA in the germline V gene (reference sequence).

Here the CDR3 reads CASSFGGGLYF. The CDR3 DNA is TGTGCCAGCAGCTTTGGGGGTGGTCTGTATTTT. The chain uses TRBV7-2 and TRBJ2-3; D is perhaps TRBD1 or TRBD2 (5 bases each). The V end lost 3 bases, the J end lost 14 bases, and 12 bases lay between the germline ends. Looked up from germline, CDR1 is SGHTA and CDR2 is FQGNSA. The CDR3 is made up of 11 amino acids.

V usage is TRBV7-2 and J usage is TRBJ1-3; maybe TRBD1 (5 bases). V was cut by 3 bases and J by 0 bases, with 15 bases left in between. CDR1 SGHTA and CDR2 FQGNSA come from the germline V gene. This CDR3 contains 17 residues. CDR3 loop: CASSFTPGSYSGNTIYF. The CDR3 nucleotides are TGTGCCAGCAGCTTCACACCAGGGAGTTACTCTGGAAACACCATATATTTT.

A few counts support this clonotype. The rearrangement uses TRBV29-1 and TRBJ2-5; 8 bases line up with TRBD2. Germline-derived CDR1 and CDR2 are SQVTM and ANQGSEA. This CDR3 contains 14 residues. The J segment lost 2 bases and the V segment lost 6 bases, leaving 8 bases of the junction unmatched. The CDR3 DNA reads TGCAGCGTCCGGGGGGGGTTTCGACAAGAGACCCAGTACTTC. Its protein product is CSVRGGFRQETQYF. The variable domain in full, completed from reference TRBV29-1 and TRBJ2-5, reads SAVISQKPSRDICQRGTSLTIQCQVDSQVTMMFWYRQQPGQSLTLIATANQGSEATYESGFVIDKFPISRPNLTFSTLTVSNMSPEDSSIYLCSVRGGFRQETQYFGPGTRLLVL.

With respect to this clonotype: With a much larger clone just one base away, this may be a read error. The V call is TRBV7-9, the J call TRBJ1-2; D unclear. CDR1 is SEHNR and CDR2 is FQNEAQ in the germline V gene (reference sequence). V gave up 8 bases and J gave up 0 bases, with 7 bases separating them. The length of the CDR3 is 12 residues. In nucleotides, the CDR3 is TGTGCCAGCTGCCAGACTAACTATGGCTACACCTTC. This sequence encodes CASCQTNYGYTF. Full variable domain (remainder filled in from reference TRBV7-9 and TRBJ1-2): DTGVSQNPRHKITKRGQNVTFRCDPISEHNRLYWYRQTLGQGPEFLTYFQNEAQLEKSRLLSDRFSAERPKGSFSTLEIQRTEQGDSAMYLCASCQTNYGYTFGSGTRLTVV.

The CDR3 DNA sequence: TGCGCCAGCAGCCAAGAAACAAACAGGGGCTCTGGAAACACCATATATTTT. Translated, it gives CASSQETNRGSGNTIYF. The rearrangement joins TRBV4-3 to TRBJ1-3; 7 nucleotides line up with TRBD1. After removal of 0 bases from V and 0 bases from J, the junction contained 5 bases not matched to a gene. The germline V gene has CDR1 LGHNA and CDR2 YSLEER. This CDR3 spans 17 amino acids.